These T cell receptor beta chains were read from a single sample in a study of blood T cell repertoires in COVID-19. Generated by immunoSEQ multiplex PCR, the TCRdb table keeps only in-frame clones and is missing some. The top ten hold roughly 5.3% of the sample, which has fewer than 300,000 clones, 70% to 90% seen once. Sequencing input: peripheral blood. The receptors were gathered from a man aged 50-59 years with active or convalescent COVID-19. Each CDR3 is given without its conserved first and last residue.

V: TRBV11-2
CDR3: ASSPLWATDTQY

V: TRBV7-2
CDR3: ASSLVTANNSPLH

V: TRBV27
CDR3: ASRSRGYSNQPQH

V: TRBV4-3
CDR3: ASSQGGLAGGELF

V: TRBV7-8
CDR3: ASRERGKDTQY

V: TRBV18
CDR3: ASSPSIHRPPNEKLF

V: TRBV19
CDR3: ATYNEKLF

V: TRBV7-6
CDR3: ASSLDRSQPQH

V: TRBV9
CDR3: ASSVGGRSSYEQY

V: TRBV10-3
CDR3: ATGTGGDTEAF

V: TRBV6-2/TRBV6-3
CDR3: ASSTPGQGYGYT

V: TRBV29-1
CDR3: SVDWGGDTGELF

V: TRBV10-1
CDR3: ASSEWGGPEY

V: TRBV3-1/TRBV3-2
CDR3: ASSQVPGTYNEQF

V: TRBV7-2
CDR3: ASSSEPNSPLH

V: TRBV11-2
CDR3: ASSPGDTMNTEAF

V: TRBV29-1
CDR3: SVEDRVGYT

V: TRBV7-9
CDR3: ASSPQEEKLF

V: TRBV15
CDR3: ATSRAQANTEAF

V: TRBV19
CDR3: ASRLRDGRGLAETYEQY

V: TRBV29-1
CDR3: SVEPGTGAYEQY

V: TRBV6-1
CDR3: ATGQSSGNTIY

V: TRBV5-4
CDR3: ASSLAQGARGYT

V: TRBV19
CDR3: ASSHRQGAFMNTEAF

V: TRBV9
CDR3: ATSGALEDTQY

V: TRBV7-2
CDR3: ASSPGHAPNGYT

V: TRBV6-1
CDR3: ASRESLGTGSGNTIY

V: TRBV2
CDR3: ASIHRGSSYGYT

V: TRBV7-9
CDR3: ASSSATGRETQY

V: TRBV7-9
CDR3: ASSSWTGEKLF

V: TRBV11-2
CDR3: ASTPRTASYEQY

V: TRBV7-9
CDR3: ASSLASSGVHYGYT

V: TRBV27
CDR3: ASSHRGQTYEQY

V: TRBV19
CDR3: ASSTPGTSGSNEQF

V: TRBV19
CDR3: ASSIGSGTGTQETQY

V: TRBV19
CDR3: ASSIDGQGGYEQY

V: TRBV11-2
CDR3: ASSPREPQH

V: TRBV10-3
CDR3: ATNALLAGENNEQF

V: TRBV7-3
CDR3: ASSLTSRGAGADTQY

V: TRBV14
CDR3: ASSLGERGNEQF

V: TRBV2
CDR3: ASSGQGQAYNEQF

V: TRBV5-1
CDR3: ASSSVTASLEQY